The clone carrying this TCR beta chain was counted ten times or more. Its antigen remains unidentified. Sequencing was performed with immunoSEQ multiplex PCR; in TCRdb, only in-frame clones are kept and a portion is missing. Of 600,000 to 750,000 clones listed, roughly two thirds are singletons. This sample stems from a study of shared clonotypes between healthy human individuals. Overall study results and limits: All-four-donor shared clonotypes had higher generation probabilities than non-shared clonotypes did. Among donors, clonotype sharing was expected to be affected by sequencing depth.

The TCR sequence derives from a woman in her thirties in good health. Specimen: memory CD4+ T cells sorted from blood. Subset: CD45RA-negative fraction.

The CDR3 coding sequence is TGTGCCACCAGCAGTGCCCGGGGGCTAGCGAACACTGAAGCTTTCTTT. This sequence encodes CATSSARGLANTEAFF. The chain combines TRBV15 with TRBJ1-1; TRBD1 might be the D (6 bases). The length of the CDR3 is 16 residues. The germline gives CDR1 LNHNV, CDR2 YYDKDF (reference sequence). The V and J ends lost 3 bases and 1 base respectively, with 15 bases between them.